A single sample gave rise to the 5 T cell receptor beta chains below, sequenced in a study of cytomegalovirus exposure and HLA in healthy donors. The PCR used 60 Vbeta and 13 Jbeta primers. Sequencing used immunoSEQ multiplex PCR; TCRdb keeps in-frame clones, though not all of them. The table has 120,000 or so clones, around 75% seen once. The sequenced sample consisted of PBMCs. The receptor set was obtained from a woman aged 45-65 years in good health and CMV-seropositive.

In this sample, this clone turned up a few times. This rearrangement joins TRBV19 to TRBJ2-6, with 10 bases identical to TRBD1. Germline CDR1 is LNHDA and CDR2 is SQIVND (reference sequence). V trimming: 8 bases; J trimming: 1 base; junction bases outside the gene matches: 8. The length of the CDR3 is 17 residues. The CDR3 DNA sequence: TGTGCCAGTCTTCGAGGACAGGGGGGATCTGGGGCCAACGTCCTGACTTTC. The encoded protein is CASLRGQGGSGANVLTF.

This clone was counted once. The chain joins TRBV19 to TRBJ2-5; possible D gene TRBD1, 5 bases. The V end lost 6 bases, the J end lost 5 bases, and 13 bases lay between the germline ends. The CDR3 runs to 13 residues. Germline V gene data show CDR1 as LNHDA and CDR2 as SQIVND (reference sequence). The CDR3 DNA reads TGTGCCAGTAGCCAGGGAAGGGTTGAGACCCAGTACTTC. Its protein product is CASSQGRVETQYF.

This chain connects TRBV23-1 to TRBJ1-1; no definite D call. TRBV23-1 qualifies as an ORF whose function is uncertain. The ends were cut back, 7 bases at V and 5 bases at J, with 5 bases in the middle. The length of the CDR3 is 10 residues. CDR3 protein: CASTGTEAFF. CDR3 sequence (DNA): TGCGCCAGCACCGGGACTGAAGCTTTCTTT.

J is TRBJ1-1 and V is TRBV10-3; perhaps TRBD1 as D (6 bases). The CDR3 totals 16 residues. Trimming took off 6 bases at V and 1 base at J, with 18 bases between the two ends. Germline CDR1 is ENHRY and CDR2 is SYGVKD. This CDR3 is CAISLTGSRGNTEAFF. Written as DNA, the CDR3 is TGTGCCATCAGCCTAACAGGGTCGAGGGGGAACACTGAAGCTTTCTTT.

This chain connects TRBV5-1 to TRBJ1-4; 8 bases align to TRBD1. This CDR3 contains 15 residues. J was trimmed by 7 bases and V by 4 bases; bases with no gene match: 9. Germline-derived CDR1 and CDR2 are SGHRS and YFSETQ. CDR3 region: CASSLGDRGGEKLFF. The CDR3 bases are TGCGCCAGCAGCCTTGGAGACAGGGGCGGTGAAAAACTGTTTTTT.